This T cell receptor beta chain was recovered during a study of cytomegalovirus exposure and HLA in healthy donors. It was with 60 Vbeta and 13 Jbeta primers that the PCR ran. The protocol was immunoSEQ multiplex PCR, while the TCRdb copy is restricted to in-frame clones and leaves out a portion. The sample lists about 110,000 clones, 74% occurring once. Regarding the study as a whole: Listed as cytomegalovirus-associated were 170 or so TCR beta chains.

This CDR3 has 11 amino acids. Trimming cost V 5 bases and J 6 bases, with 8 bases left between them. Germline-derived CDR1 and CDR2 are GTSNPN and SVGIG (reference sequence). In its sample, this clone was seen once. The antigen is unknown. The receptor was derived from a woman in her 40s in good health and CMV-seropositive. Source material: PBMCs. V and J are TRBV30 and TRBJ2-1; TRBD2 might be the D (6 bases). CDR3 DNA: TGTGCCTGGGGAGGGGTCAATGAGCAGTTCTTC. It specifies CAWGGVNEQFF.